Following are 10 T cell receptor beta chains from one sample sequenced in a study of T cells in Graves' hyperthyroidism and ophthalmopathy. Using RNA transcripts as the source, TCR beta CDR3 regions were amplified. HTBI primers were the set used in a first-round RT-PCR of the TCR CDR3. Using its own MiXCR run on the multiplex PCR reads, TCRdb lists one record per CDR3 protein. This table has about 510,000 distinct CDR3 sequences, about 14% appearing once. The sequenced sample was blood. Source of these receptors: a woman aged 40 to 50 with Graves' hyperthyroidism.

This clonotype was picked up many times. This sequence joins TRBV27 and TRBJ2-1; D could derive from TRBD1 or TRBD2 (5 bases each). Germline CDR1 reads MNHEY; CDR2 reads SMNVEV (reference sequence). The CDR3 extends over 16 amino acids. With 0 bases removed from V and 4 bases from J, the gap between germline ends came to 13 bases. This chain's CDR3 is CASSLSSGRPYNEQFF. Here the CDR3 DNA reads TGTGCCAGCAGTTTATCCTCGGGACGGCCTTACAATGAGCAGTTCTTC.

This clonotype was found many times. The rearrangement links TRBV5-6 to TRBJ2-1; D may be TRBD1 (5 bases). The CDR3 sequence is 13 residues long. V lost 3 bases and J lost 3, with 7 bases in between. Germline CDR1 is SGHDT and CDR2 is YYEEEE. This CDR3 reads CASSYRLYNEQFF. The CDR3 coding sequence is TGTGCCAGCAGCTACAGGCTCTACAATGAGCAGTTCTTC.

The V gene is TRBV5-1, the J gene TRBJ1-1; TRBD1 matches 7 bases. V gave up 3 bases and J gave up 6 bases; unmatched junction bases: 8. The germline gives CDR1 SGHRS, CDR2 YFSETQ. The CDR3 is 14 residues long. The CDR3 DNA reads as TGCGCCAGCAGCTCGACAGGGTCTACGGCTGAAGCTTTCTTT. This sequence encodes CASSSTGSTAEAFF.

This clonotype was recorded many times. This chain joins TRBV18 and TRBJ1-2; D remains ambiguous. Trimming stripped 3 bases from V and 3 bases from J, with 8 bases between. Germline V CDR1 and CDR2: KGHSH, LQKENI. CDR3 length: 13 amino acids. In DNA form, the CDR3 reads TGTGCCAGCTCACCTGGGAAGGACTATGGCTACACCTTC. Translation gives CASSPGKDYGYTF.

Many counts were recorded for this clonotype. This chain uses TRBV12-3 or TRBV12-4 with TRBJ2-1; TRBD2 agrees at 13 bases. V dropped 6 bases and J dropped 4; count of bases not matched to a gene: 6. The CDR3 is 16 residues long. This chain's CDR3 is CASRSGTSGIYNEQFF. For the CDR3, the DNA is TGTGCCAGCAGGTCCGGGACTAGCGGGATTTACAATGAGCAGTTCTTC.

This clonotype was detected ten times or more. The V call is TRBV7-8, the J call TRBJ2-1; no firm D call. The CDR3 loop spans 13 amino acids. The germline V gene has CDR1 SGHVS and CDR2 FQNEAQ. V lost 10 bases, J lost 1 base, and 11 bases lay in between. DNA for the CDR3: TGTGCCACCACCCTAGAATCCTACAATGAGCAGTTCTTC. This gives the protein CATTLESYNEQFF.

The chain employs TRBV6-1 and TRBJ1-5, with D possibly matching TRBD1 (6 bases). This CDR3 comprises 14 residues. V lost 5 bases to trimming and J lost 6 bases, with 14 bases between them. Germline V gene lookup returns CDR1 MNHNS and CDR2 SASEGT. The CDR3 region is CASSPTGASQPQHF. CDR3 sequence (DNA): TGTGCCAGCAGTCCGACGGGGGCCAGTCAGCCCCAGCATTTT.

This clonotype was counted at least ten times. The J gene is TRBJ1-2, the V gene TRBV24-1; D gene uncertain. The germline gives CDR1 KGHDR, CDR2 SFDVKD. Trimming removed 9 bases at V and 4 bases at J, with 11 bases between. The CDR3 covers 12 residues. CDR3 coding DNA: TGTGCCACCGAAAAGGACGCCTATGGCTACACCTTC. Protein product: CATEKDAYGYTF.

J is TRBJ2-3 and V is TRBV6-1; 11 positions match TRBD2. The CDR3 is 15 amino acids. V lost 6 bases and J lost 5; bases outside the gene matches: 7. Germline V gives CDR1 MNHNS, CDR2 SASEGT. CDR3 residues: CASRGSGRAEDTQYF. The CDR3 nucleotides read TGTGCCAGCAGGGGTAGCGGGAGGGCTGAAGATACGCAGTATTTT.

This clonotype was picked up many times. The chain's CDR3 is CASSLEWLVGGPDTQYF. The DNA of the CDR3 is TGCGCCAGCAGCTTGGAGTGGCTTGTGGGAGGGCCAGATACGCAGTATTTT. The chain employs TRBV5-1 and TRBJ2-3; 7 nucleotides line up with TRBD2. V lost 0 bases to trimming and J lost 4 bases; unmatched junction nucleotides: 11. The length of the CDR3 is 17 residues. Germline V gene sequence: CDR1 SGHRS, CDR2 YFSETQ.